Included here is one TCR beta chain sequence, with context. This sample stems from a study of OX40 agonist ivuxolimab in advanced cancers. Clones were sequenced by immunoSEQ multiplex PCR, and TCRdb holds only the in-frame ones, with some missing. The sample records about 91,000 clones, around 84% being singletons. In germline, CDR1 is SGHTA, CDR2 FQGNSA. This CDR3 is built from 14 residues. V was clipped by 3 bases and J by 5 bases; unmatched bases: 4. The sequence was obtained from an adult with an advanced solid tumor such as melanoma, head and neck, liver or kidney cancer. The sample consisted of CD4+ or CD8+ T cells sorted from blood, taken in a trial of the OX40 agonist ivuxolimab. The chain uses TRBV7-2 and TRBJ2-5, with 9 bases lining up with TRBD2. This CDR3 is CASSLAGGPETQYF. In DNA form, the CDR3 reads TGTGCCAGCAGCTTGGCGGGGGGGCCGGAGACCCAGTACTTC.